This TCR beta chain was sequenced during a study of T-cell reconstitution after alpha-beta-depleted transplantation in children. Unique molecular identifiers were incorporated during preparation of the TCRbeta library. Each CDR3 protein is one row after TCRdb ran MiXCR on the PCR reads. The repertoire includes a few hundred thousand distinct CDR3 sequences, about an eighth of them detected once, and about 4.5% sits in the top ten. The ends were cut back, 7 bases at V and 2 bases at J, with 11 bases in the middle. Germline V gene lookup returns CDR1 LGHDT and CDR2 YNNKEL (reference sequence). This CDR3 contains 14 residues.

The sequence derives from a human donor who donated a stem cell graft to a child with Fanconi anemia. Specimen: PBMCs, collected from the stem cell graft. The chain recombines TRBV3-1 with TRBJ2-2; no definite D call. CDR3 DNA sequence: TGTGCCAGCAACCGACGAGGCAACACCGGGGAGCTGTTTTTT. Amino acid sequence: CASNRRGNTGELFF.